These 20 T cell receptor beta chains share one sample of origin, sequenced in a study of blood T cell repertoires in COVID-19. TCRdb keeps only in-frame clones here, not all; method: immunoSEQ multiplex PCR. Among approximately 100,000 clones listed, about 83% were seen once. The sequencing sample was made of peripheral blood. These receptors all come from a woman in her sixties or seventies with acute or convalescent COVID-19.

The rearrangement uses TRBV5-1 and TRBJ1-1; the match to TRBD1 covers 12 bases. The length of the CDR3 is 15 residues. Looked up from germline, CDR1 is SGHRS and CDR2 is YFSETQ. The J segment lost 3 bases and the V segment lost 4 bases, leaving 4 bases of the junction unmatched. CDR3 amino acids: CASSPGTGGDTEAFF. CDR3 DNA: TGCGCCAGCAGCCCAGGGACAGGGGGCGACACTGAAGCTTTCTTT.

The rearrangement joins TRBV6-1 to TRBJ1-2; D is possibly TRBD1 (6 bases). Germline CDR1 and CDR2: MNHNS and SASEGT. V lost 1 base to trimming and J lost 4 bases, with 13 bases between them. The CDR3 extends over 15 amino acids. The CDR3 nucleotides read TGTGCCAGCAGTGAAGGGGGGCAGGGCCGCTATGGCTACACCTTC. Amino acids: CASSEGGQGRYGYTF.

The chain links TRBV11-3 to TRBJ2-1; TRBD2 agrees at 12 bases. Trimming cost V 4 bases and J 1 base; bases outside gene matches: 8. CDR3 size: 18 residues. The germline gives CDR1 SGHNT, CDR2 YENEEA. The CDR3 reads CASSYGLAGLGSYNEQFF. The CDR3 nucleotides are TGTGCCAGCAGCTACGGACTAGCGGGACTGGGATCCTACAATGAGCAGTTCTTC. Supplemented by reference TRBV11-3 and TRBJ2-1, the full variable domain reads EAGVVQSPRYKIIEKKQPVAFWCNPISGHNTLYWYLQNLGQGPELLIRYENEEAVDDSQLPKDRFSAERLKGVDSTLKIQPAELGDSAVYLCASSYGLAGLGSYNEQFFGPGTRLTVL.

The V and J genes are TRBV3-1 (or the pseudogene TRBV3-2) and TRBJ1-1; 7 positions match TRBD1. V was clipped by 0 bases and J by 4 bases; unmatched bases: 5. The CDR3 loop spans 15 amino acids. The germline CDR1 and CDR2 sequences are LGHDT and YNNKEL (reference sequence). CDR3 sequence (DNA): TGTGCCAGCAGCCAAGAAGGCAGGGGGGTCACTGAAGCTTTCTTT. As protein: CASSQEGRGVTEAFF.

CDR3: CSVLRGMSTGELFF. Written as DNA, the CDR3 is TGCAGCGTCCTAAGGGGGATGTCAACCGGGGAGCTGTTTTTT. J is TRBJ2-2 and V is TRBV29-1; weak D call: TRBD1 (6 bases). Germline assignment: CDR1 SQVTM and CDR2 ANQGSEA. The length of the CDR3 is 14 residues. Trimming took 6 bases from V and 5 from J, leaving 16 bases between them.

This chain uses TRBV3-1 (or the pseudogene TRBV3-2) with TRBJ1-3; 9 bases align to TRBD1. Trimming cost V 1 base and J 2 bases; bases outside gene matches: 6. Germline lookup yields CDR1 LGHDT and CDR2 YNNKEL (reference sequence). The CDR3 runs 17 residues. CDR3 loop: CASSQGTGDRAGNTIYF. DNA of the CDR3: TGTGCCAGCAGCCAAGGAACCGGGGACAGGGCTGGAAACACCATATATTTT.

The V gene is TRBV25-1, the J gene TRBJ1-3, with D tentatively TRBD1 (6 bases). Trimming left V 4 bases short and J 2 bases short, with 9 bases between. The CDR3 contains 14 residues. Germline V gene sequence: CDR1 MGHDK, CDR2 SYGVNS. The CDR3: CASSVTGAGNTIYF. The DNA of the CDR3 is TGTGCCAGCAGTGTGACAGGAGCTGGAAACACCATATATTTT.

The V call is TRBV25-1, the J call TRBJ2-5; TRBD1 matches 10 bases. The CDR3 extends over 14 amino acids. Germline CDR1 and CDR2: MGHDK and SYGVNS. Trimming removed 4 bases from V and 6 bases from J; junction bases left unmatched: 5. CDR3 protein: CASSADRGEKTQYF. CDR3 DNA: TGTGCCAGCAGTGCGGACAGGGGGGAAAAGACCCAGTACTTC.

The V and J genes are TRBV20-1 and TRBJ2-1; D is perhaps TRBD2 (6 bases). Germline CDR1 and CDR2: DFQATT and SNEGSKA (reference sequence). The CDR3 runs to 15 residues. V lost 3 bases to trimming and J lost 6 bases, with 18 bases between them. CDR3 in DNA: TGCAGTGCTAGTGGCGGGACTCGGGGTTTCAATGAGCAGTTCTTC. This sequence encodes CSASGGTRGFNEQFF.

The rearrangement links TRBV27 to TRBJ1-1; perhaps TRBD1 as D (6 bases). Germline V gene sequence: CDR1 MNHEY, CDR2 SMNVEV (reference sequence). V lost 5 bases, J lost 4 bases, and 11 bases lay in between. The CDR3 has 13 residues. The CDR3, as DNA: TGTGCCAGCAGTCTCGGGGGGCTCACTGAAGCTTTCTTT. It is translated as CASSLGGLTEAFF.

This chain joins TRBV18 and TRBJ2-2; 7 bases fit TRBD2. CDR3 length equals 16 residues. The V gene's germline CDR1 is KGHSH and CDR2 LQKENI. V shed 3 bases and J 0 bases; nucleotides not matched to a gene: 4. CDR3 DNA sequence: TGTGCCAGCTCACCCCGGGGGGATACGAACACCGGGGAGCTGTTTTTT. Translated, it gives CASSPRGDTNTGELFF. Complete variable domain (other parts from reference TRBV18 and TRBJ2-2): NAGVMQNPRHLVRRRGQEARLRCSPMKGHSHVYWYRQLPEEGLKFMVYLQKENIIDESGMPKERFSAEFPKEGPSILRIQQVVRGDSAAYFCASSPRGDTNTGELFFGEGSRLTVL.

V gene TRBV15 combines with J gene TRBJ1-1, with D hard to call. CDR1 LNHNV and CDR2 YYDKDF come from the germline V gene (reference sequence). CDR3 length: 13 amino acids. Between the trimmed V and J ends, which lost 0 bases and 8 bases, there was a span of 10 bases. The CDR3: CATSRERKREAFF. CDR3 nucleotides: TGTGCCACCAGCAGAGAGAGGAAAAGGGAAGCTTTCTTT.

This chain uses TRBV5-7 with TRBJ2-7; the match to TRBD1 covers 7 bases. TRBV5-7 is an open reading frame whose function is uncertain. The J segment lost 3 bases and the V segment lost 4 bases, leaving 7 bases of the junction unmatched. The CDR3 is 14 residues long. CDR3 in amino acids: CASSQGTEGYEQYV. The DNA for the CDR3 is TGTGCCAGCAGCCAAGGGACAGAGGGCTACGAGCAGTACGTC.

V is TRBV6-2 or TRBV6-3 and J is TRBJ2-3, with 8 bases lining up with TRBD1. Trimming cost V 6 bases and J 1 base; bases outside gene matches: 12. The CDR3 is 17 amino acids. CDR1 is MNHEY and CDR2 is SVGEGT in the germline V gene. The CDR3 coding sequence is TGTGCCAGCAGCAGACCGGGACAGGATTATCGCACAGATACGCAGTATTTT. Residues: CASSRPGQDYRTDTQYF.

This clone was counted only a few times. The CDR3 DNA reads as TGTGCCAGCAGTACCGCGGGGGCGCGCCAGCCCCAGCATTTT. Its translation is CASSTAGARQPQHF. The chain has TRBV28 and TRBJ1-5, with D tentatively TRBD1 (6 bases). The CDR3 is 14 residues long. Trimming stripped 5 bases from V and 7 bases from J, with 15 bases between. Germline V lookup: CDR1 MDHEN, CDR2 SYDVKM. Based on the CDR3 plus reference TRBV28 and TRBJ1-5, the full variable domain is DVKVTQSSRYLVKRTGEKVFLECVQDMDHENMFWYRQDPGLGLRLIYFSYDVKMKEKGDIPEGYSVSREKKERFSLILESASTNQTSMYLCASSTAGARQPQHFGDGTRLSIL.

This sequence joins TRBV19 and TRBJ1-5; TRBD1 is a possible D gene (5 bases). The V gene lost 10 bases and the J gene lost 4 bases, with 20 bases spanning the gap. The CDR3 spans 15 residues. Germline CDR1 and CDR2: LNHDA and SQIVND (reference sequence). The CDR3 sequence is CATSRGLGGNQPQHF. The CDR3 DNA reads TGTGCCACCTCCAGAGGGTTGGGGGGAAATCAGCCCCAGCATTTT. The whole variable domain, remainder taken from reference TRBV19 and TRBJ1-5, is DGGITQSPKYLFRKEGQNVTLSCEQNLNHDAMYWYRQDPGQGLRLIYYSQIVNDFQKGDIAEGYSVSREKKESFPLTVTSAQKNPTAFYLCATSRGLGGNQPQHFGDGTRLSIL.

This rearrangement joins TRBV19 to TRBJ2-2, with D possibly matching TRBD1 (6 bases). Germline V gene lookup returns CDR1 LNHDA and CDR2 SQIVND (reference sequence). CDR3 length equals 16 residues. Between the trimmed V and J ends, which lost 6 bases and 3 bases, there was a span of 17 bases. Here the CDR3 reads CASSQRGTPYTGELFF. CDR3 in DNA: TGTGCCAGTAGCCAAAGGGGGACACCCTACACCGGGGAGCTGTTTTTT.

The V gene is TRBV7-2, the J gene TRBJ2-1; weak D call: TRBD2 (5 bases). The germline V and J ends were trimmed by 2 bases and 2 bases, with 10 bases remaining between them. The CDR3 has 15 residues. Germline assignment: CDR1 SGHTA and CDR2 FQGNSA. CDR3 loop: CASSLQRGTYNEQFF. The CDR3 DNA reads TGTGCCAGCAGCTTACAACGGGGAACCTACAATGAGCAGTTCTTC.

The V and J genes are TRBV27 and TRBJ2-3, with a possible D match to TRBD1 (6 bases). The CDR3 consists of 14 residues. Germline CDR1 reads MNHEY; CDR2 reads SMNVEV (reference sequence). V dropped 3 bases and J dropped 2 bases, with 9 bases sitting between them. CDR3 loop: CASSLRTDTDTQYF. CDR3 sequence (DNA): TGTGCCAGCAGTTTGCGGACAGACACAGATACGCAGTATTTT.

The chain links TRBV2 to TRBJ2-7; D gene uncertain. Trimming removed 4 bases from V and 4 bases from J, with 5 bases in between. The CDR3 length is 11 residues. From germline, CDR1 is SNHLY and CDR2 FYNNEI. CDR3 nucleotide sequence: TGTGCCAGCAGTGGGGCGTACGAGCAGTACGTC. Protein product: CASSGAYEQYV.